The 22 T cell receptor beta chains presented below share a single source sample, sequenced in a study of blood T cells in healthy people across ages. The second PCR ran about 6 to 12 cycles with a sample-barcoded 5' primer and J-beta primers. Each CDR3 protein gets one entry after TCRdb re-called the 5' RACE reads with MiXCR. The data contain over 600,000 distinct CDR3 sequences, under 25% of them singletons. Sequencing used blood. Receptors were obtained from a man in his 70s in good health.

The genes are TRBV7-2 and TRBJ1-2; D not resolved. With 3 bases removed from V and 5 bases from J, the gap between germline ends came to 16 bases. The CDR3 is 15 residues long. Germline CDR1 SGHTA, CDR2 FQGNSA. The CDR3 nucleotides read TGTGCCAGCAGCTTGGAGGGCCTCTTTATGTATGGCTACACCTTC. It encodes CASSLEGLFMYGYTF.

This clonotype occurred a few times. V and J are TRBV5-4 and TRBJ2-2; 7 bases map to TRBD1. Trimming at V came to 2 bases and at J to 5 bases, leaving 6 bases not matched to a gene. The CDR3 extends over 15 amino acids. Germline V CDR1 and CDR2: SGHNT, YYREEE (reference sequence). The CDR3 coding sequence is TGTGCCAGCAGCTTCTCTGACAGGGAGACCGGGGAGCTGTTTTTT. It specifies CASSFSDRETGELFF.

This clonotype has just a few counts. V is TRBV12-3 or TRBV12-4 and J is TRBJ2-7; the D gene could be TRBD1 or TRBD2 (5 bases each). The CDR3 consists of 15 residues. Trimming stripped 6 bases from V and 3 bases from J, with 18 bases between. CDR3 region: CASRIRGRTNYEQYF. The CDR3 DNA reads as TGTGCCAGCAGGATCCGGGGACGGACGAACTACGAGCAGTACTTC.

The CDR3 spells CASSLVLVDTGELFF. The CDR3 DNA reads as TGTGCCAGCAGCTTAGTCCTAGTAGACACCGGGGAGCTGTTTTTT. The chain joins TRBV11-2 to TRBJ2-2; unclear D gene. The CDR3 sequence is 15 residues long. The germline V and J ends were trimmed by 1 base and 3 bases, with 9 bases remaining between them. Germline V gives CDR1 SGHAT, CDR2 FQNNGV.

V gene TRBV10-3 combines with J gene TRBJ2-5; D remains unclear. The last part of the DNA fits TRBJ2-7 better; the J call may be wrong. This CDR3 is built from 12 residues. The germline V gene has CDR1 ENHRY and CDR2 SYGVKD. CDR3 amino acids: CAIEHGPYEQYF. Written as DNA, the CDR3 is TGTGCCATCGAACACGGACCCTACGAGCAGTACTTC.

The chain joins TRBV20-1 to TRBJ1-5; D might be TRBD1 (6 bases). The CDR3 length is 15 residues. The germline V gene encodes CDR1 DFQATT and CDR2 SNEGSKA (reference sequence). The V gene lost 6 bases and the J gene lost 3 bases, with 18 bases spanning the gap. CDR3 region: CSAGKGGGANQPQHF. The DNA of the CDR3 is TGCAGTGCCGGCAAGGGCGGGGGGGCCAATCAGCCCCAGCATTTT.

V and J are TRBV9 and TRBJ2-1; 10 nucleotides agree with TRBD2. The CDR3 extends over 16 amino acids. J lost 9 bases, V lost 0 bases, and 9 bases had no gene match. Germline V gives CDR1 SGDLS, CDR2 YYNGEE. CDR3 amino acids: CASSVVIAGGLGEQFF. The CDR3 DNA is TGTGCCAGCAGCGTAGTTATAGCGGGAGGACTCGGTGAGCAGTTCTTC.

The chain combines TRBV12-3 or TRBV12-4 with TRBJ2-3; TRBD2 is a possible D gene (6 bases). Deletions cut 6 bases from V and 4 bases from J, with 14 bases between. The length of the CDR3 is 14 residues. The CDR3 region is CASSRGGSADTQYF. For the CDR3, the DNA is TGTGCCAGCAGCCGGGGAGGTAGCGCAGATACGCAGTATTTT.

This clonotype was found a few times. The rearrangement uses TRBV7-2 and TRBJ1-2; TRBD1 agrees at 7 bases. Losses at the gene ends were 2 bases for V and 5 bases for J; bases not matched to a gene: 5. The CDR3 consists of 14 residues. CDR1 and CDR2 from the germline V gene are SGHTA and FQGNSA. In DNA form, the CDR3 reads TGTGCCAGCAGCTTAACGGGACAGAAATATGGCTACACCTTC. It specifies CASSLTGQKYGYTF.

In this sample, this clonotype turned up a few times. This rearrangement joins TRBV6-2 or TRBV6-3 to TRBJ2-2; no clear D gene. This CDR3 comprises 15 residues. Trimming took 3 bases from V and 4 from J, leaving 12 bases between them. The germline V gene has CDR1 MNHEY and CDR2 SVGEGT. This CDR3 is CASSYTRGSTGELFF. The CDR3 DNA sequence: TGTGCCAGCAGTTATACGAGAGGTAGCACCGGGGAGCTGTTTTTT.

The sample holds a few counts of this clonotype. The chain joins TRBV12-3 or TRBV12-4 to TRBJ2-7; D perhaps matches TRBD1 (5 bases). This CDR3 contains 14 residues. Trimming pared 4 bases from V and 0 bases from J, leaving 10 bases between. The CDR3 is CASSSDTSSYEQYF. The CDR3 nucleotides are TGTGCCAGCAGTTCGGACACGAGCTCCTACGAGCAGTACTTC.

The DNA for the CDR3 is TGTGCCAGCTCATCGCAACCGGGACAGGGACCATCTAATGAAAAACTGTTTTTT. Translation gives CASSSQPGQGPSNEKLFF. V usage is TRBV18 and J usage is TRBJ1-4; 9 bases line up with TRBD1. Germline V CDR1 and CDR2: KGHSH, LQKENI. The CDR3 covers 18 residues. The V gene end was trimmed by 5 bases and the J gene end by 3 bases; junction bases not matched to a gene: 13.

This clonotype was observed a handful of times. The chain is built from TRBV18 and TRBJ1-4; a possible D gene is TRBD1 (6 bases). Germline CDR1 is KGHSH and CDR2 is LQKENI. CDR3 size: 14 residues. Trimming removed 3 bases at V and 8 bases at J, with 13 bases between. CDR3 DNA: TGTGCCAGCTCACCCGGCAGGGGCCAGGAAAAACTGTTTTTT. This gives the protein CASSPGRGQEKLFF.

V and J are TRBV12-3 or TRBV12-4 and TRBJ2-3; 9 bases are a match to TRBD2. The CDR3 loop spans 16 amino acids. Trimming took 0 bases from V and 13 from J; bases not matched to a gene: 14. This chain's CDR3 is CASSLAASGRSDAEYF. CDR3 in DNA: TGTGCCAGCAGTTTAGCCGCCAGCGGGAGGTCAGATGCGGAGTATTTT.

This clonotype was seen only a few times. The chain joins TRBV3-1 to TRBJ1-4, with unresolved D. The V gene's germline CDR1 is LGHDT and CDR2 YNNKEL (reference sequence). The germline V and J ends were trimmed by 1 base and 0 bases, with 9 bases remaining between them. This CDR3 is 16 amino acids long. The CDR3 coding sequence is TGTGCCAGCAGCCAAGGGACCGGAACAACTAATGAAAAACTGTTTTTT. Residues: CASSQGTGTTNEKLFF.

Details on this clonotype: A much more abundant neighbour one base away suggests this may be a read error. The genes are TRBV15 and TRBJ2-1; 12 bases map to TRBD2. The CDR3 is made up of 17 amino acids. CDR1 LNHNV and CDR2 YYDKDF come from the germline V gene (reference sequence). DNA of the CDR3: TGTGCCACCAGCAGCGGCCGGACTAGCGGGACCTTCAATGAGCAGCTCTTC. Its translation: CATSSGRTSGTFNEQLF.

This chain connects TRBV3-1 to TRBJ1-4; possibly TRBD1 for D (6 bases). Looked up from germline, CDR1 is LGHDT and CDR2 is YNNKEL (reference sequence). The CDR3 has 14 residues. Trimming removed 0 bases from V and 8 bases from J, with 10 bases in between. Here the CDR3 reads CASSQDPGAEKLFF. CDR3 sequence (DNA): TGTGCCAGCAGCCAAGATCCAGGGGCCGAAAAACTGTTTTTT. Full variable domain (outside the CDR3, taken from reference TRBV3-1 and TRBJ1-4): DTAVSQTPKYLVTQMGNDKSIKCEQNLGHDTMYWYKQDSKKFLKIMFSYNNKELIINETVPNRFSPKSPDKAHLNLHINSLELGDSAVYFCASSQDPGAEKLFFGSGTQLSVL.

The chain employs TRBV20-1 and TRBJ2-1; 13 bases match TRBD2. Per the germline V gene, CDR1 is DFQATT and CDR2 is SNEGSKA (reference sequence). Trimming took 6 bases from V and 2 from J; bases not matched to a gene: 4. The CDR3 consists of 15 residues. CDR3 DNA: TGCAGTGCAATCGGGACTAGCGGGACCTACAATGAGCAGTTCTTC. This translates into CSAIGTSGTYNEQFF.

This clonotype showed up just once. V is TRBV2 and J is TRBJ2-7; 7 bases match TRBD2. V gave up 4 bases and J gave up 7 bases; unmatched junction bases: 7. The CDR3 consists of 13 residues. In germline, CDR1 is SNHLY, CDR2 FYNNEI. DNA of the CDR3: TGTGCCAGCAGTGCCAGCGGGGTCTCTGAGCAGTACTTC. This codes for CASSASGVSEQYF.

This clonotype was seen a few times. The chain employs TRBV2 and TRBJ1-1; 10 positions match TRBD1. The V segment lost 8 bases and the J segment 4 bases; nucleotides outside the gene matches: 7. The CDR3 consists of 14 residues. Germline lookup yields CDR1 SNHLY and CDR2 FYNNEI. The CDR3 protein is CASADRGSFTEAFF. In DNA, the CDR3 is TGTGCCAGCGCGGACAGGGGGTCTTTCACTGAAGCTTTCTTT.

The J gene is TRBJ2-2, the V gene TRBV3-1; 9 bases line up with TRBD2. The germline gives CDR1 LGHDT, CDR2 YNNKEL (reference sequence). The ends lost 6 bases at V and 4 bases at J; junction bases unmatched: 3. CDR3 length: 14 amino acids. This chain's CDR3 is CASSRLAATGELFF. The CDR3 DNA is TGTGCCAGCAGTCGACTAGCGGCCACCGGGGAGCTGTTTTTT.

This clonotype has a handful of counts. The chain employs TRBV3-1 and TRBJ2-3; tentative D call: TRBD2 (5 bases). Germline V gene sequence: CDR1 LGHDT, CDR2 YNNKEL (reference sequence). The CDR3 extends over 15 amino acids. Between the trimmed V and J ends, which lost 7 bases and 7 bases, there was a span of 21 bases. CDR3 bases: TGTGCCAGCACGGAGCAGACTACCAGCCCGTATACGCAGTATTTT. Translating gives CASTEQTTSPYTQYF.